A selection of T cell receptor beta chains follows, all from one sample in a study of T cell responses to AZD1222 COVID-19 vaccine. Repertoires were generated with immunoSEQ multiplex PCR, while TCRdb's copy carries only in-frame clones and drops some. The sample lists some 150,000 clones; approximately 91% were seen once. Sequenced here: peripheral blood, sampled 28 days after the second AZD1222 dose. Receptor source: an adult who received the AZD1222 COVID-19 vaccine. Each CDR3 is given with its conserved first and last residue. The D gene is left open where the match is weak. Expanded clones are given a class, and other clones once, few, many or no size at all.

NA	TRBD2	TRBJ2-7	TRBV6-6	TGTGCCAGCAGCCCCCGGGGGGGCTACAGCTCCTACGAGCAGTACTTC	CASSPRGGYSSYEQYF
NA	NA	TRBJ1-4	TRBV19	TGTGCCAGTAGACCCCCCCTAGAGAGGCGCCCGAAAGACGAAAAGGGACTGTTTTTT	CASRPPLERRPKDEKGLFF
NA	NA	TRBJ1-5	TRBV28	TGTGCCAGCAGTTTACATGCGGGTCAGTTACAGCCCCAGCATTTT	CASSLHAGQLQPQHF
NA	NA	TRBJ1-2	TRBV30	TGTGCCTGGAGTGTCGGGGGCGCAGGCTATGGCTACACCTTC	CAWSVGGAGYGYTF
few	NA	TRBJ1-2	TRBV15	TGTGCCACCAGCAGAGATGAACGGGACACCTCTAACTATGGCTACACCTTC	CATSRDERDTSNYGYTF
NA	TRBD1	TRBJ1-2	TRBV7-9	TGTGCCAGCACCTCGGACAGGCTAAGCTATGGCTACACCTTC	CASTSDRLSYGYTF
NA	NA	TRBJ2-7	TRBV7-6	TGTGCCAGCAGCTTAGATCGGGGTAGCTCCTACGAGCAGTACTTC	CASSLDRGSSYEQYF
NA	NA	TRBJ2-7	TRBV6-5	TGTGCCAGCAGGCAACAGGGTTCCACCTACGAGCAGTACTTC	CASRQQGSTYEQYF
NA	NA	TRBJ1-6	TRBV28	TGTGCCAGCAGTTTTTGGACTCCTTCAAATTCACCCCTCCACTTT	CASSFWTPSNSPLHF
NA	NA	TRBJ2-5	TRBV28	TGTGCCAGCAGTTACGGGACTCTAAAAGAGACCCAGTACTTC	CASSYGTLKETQYF
NA	NA	TRBJ2-7	TRBV27	TGTGCCAGCAGTATCCATGGAGGGGGGTACGAGCAGTACTTC	CASSIHGGGYEQYF
NA	NA	TRBJ1-2	TRBV12-3/TRBV12-4	TGTGCCAGCAGCCGAAGGGGATTCTATGGCTACACCTTC	CASSRRGFYGYTF
NA	NA	TRBJ1-1	TRBV14	TGTGCCAGCAGCCAAGATCTCGGGGGGCGAACACAGGTAGCTTTCTTT	CASSQDLGGRTQVAFF
NA	NA	TRBJ1-6	TRBV30	TGTGCCTGGAGCCTCCAGGGAGGGGGTCTTAATTCACCCCTCCACTTT	CAWSLQGGGLNSPLHF
NA	NA	TRBJ1-2	TRBV19	TGTGCCAGTGGTACGCCCCCTGGGGGGTACGGCTACACCTTC	CASGTPPGGYGYTF
NA	NA	TRBJ1-4	TRBV4-1	TGCGCCAGCAGCCAAGTGGTGTTCGAAAAACTGTTTTTT	CASSQVVFEKLFF
NA	NA	TRBJ2-2	TRBV5-1	TGCGCCCGCAGCTTGGGGGTCCGGGGGAGCACCGGGGAGCTGTTTTTT	CARSLGVRGSTGELFF
once	NA	TRBJ2-1	TRBV4-1	TGCGCCAGCAGCCACAGGGCCAATGAGCAGTTCTTC	CASSHRANEQFF
NA	NA	TRBJ1-2	TRBV5-1	TGCGCCAGCAGCTTGGGCCAGGACTATGGCTACACCTTC	CASSLGQDYGYTF
once	NA	TRBJ2-7	TRBV14	TGTGCCAGCAGCCAGCTGTCCTCCCCACTAGAGTACTTC	CASSQLSSPLEYF
NA	NA	TRBJ1-2	TRBV5-6	TGTGCCAGCAGCAGAGGGGGTTCTAACTATGGCTACACCTTC	CASSRGGSNYGYTF
NA	NA	TRBJ1-1	TRBV5-1	TGCGCCAGCAGCTTGGCCTGGCAGCCTGACACTGAAGCTTTCTTT	CASSLAWQPDTEAFF
once	TRBD2	TRBJ2-2	TRBV9	TGTGCCAGCAGCCCTTCTGGGAGCGGGGAGGAAGTGAACACCGGGGAGCTGTTTTTT	CASSPSGSGEEVNTGELFF
NA	NA	TRBJ1-2	TRBV19	TGTGCCAGTAGTATAGGATCCGGGACAAGGTATGGCTACACCTTC	CASSIGSGTRYGYTF
NA	TRBD1	TRBJ2-1	TRBV2	TGTGCCAGCGGTCCCGACAGGGACAATGAGCAGTTCTTC	CASGPDRDNEQFF
NA	NA	TRBJ1-4	TRBV12-3/TRBV12-4	TGTGCCAGCAGAGCCGGCCCCGGGGAAAAACTGTTTTTT	CASRAGPGEKLFF
NA	NA	TRBJ2-3	TRBV9	TGTGCCAGCAGCCCAGAGGTCCTTTCTAATACGCAGTATTTT	CASSPEVLSNTQYF
NA	NA	TRBJ1-2	TRBV7-2	TGTGCCAGCAGCTTAGCTCGGAAAGCTAACTATGGCTACACCTTC	CASSLARKANYGYTF
NA	TRBD1	TRBJ2-1	TRBV6-5	TGTGCCAGCGCTGGGACAGGGGGTCCTTTCTTC	CASAGTGGPFF
NA	TRBD1	TRBJ1-1	TRBV12-3/TRBV12-4	TGTGCCAGCAGTGACAGGGGGAACACTGAAGCTTTCTTT	CASSDRGNTEAFF
NA	NA	TRBJ2-3	TRBV9	TGTGCCAGCAGCGCCCCTTCAGATACGCAGTATTTT	CASSAPSDTQYF
NA	NA	TRBJ1-4	TRBV6-1	TGTGCCAGCAGTGATTCCCTCGCGGACGGACTGTTTTTT	CASSDSLADGLFF
NA	TRBD2	TRBJ2-1	TRBV5-1	TGCGCCAGCAGCTTGGCATCGGGGGGGTTCAATGAGCAGTTCTTC	CASSLASGGFNEQFF
NA	TRBD1	TRBJ1-6	TRBV30	TGTGCCTGGAGCGCCCAGGGGGACTCACCCCTCCACTTT	CAWSAQGDSPLHF
NA	NA	TRBJ1-4	TRBV9	TGTGCCAGCAGCGTAGGGACGGCTTCAACTAATGAAAAACTGTTTTTT	CASSVGTASTNEKLFF
NA	NA	TRBJ1-3	TRBV27	TGTGCCAGCAGTTCCCCGTACGGGACTGGAAACACCATATATTTT	CASSSPYGTGNTIYF
NA	TRBD2	TRBJ2-1	TRBV5-1	TGCGCCAGCAGCTTGGTTCGGACTAGCGGCTCCTACAATGAGCAGTTCTTC	CASSLVRTSGSYNEQFF
NA	NA	TRBJ1-6	TRBV6-1	TGTGCCAGCAGTGTGGACAGATTAAGCTCCTATAATTCACCCCTCCACTTT	CASSVDRLSSYNSPLHF
NA	TRBD2	TRBJ2-1	TRBV10-1	TGCGCCAGCAGCTTCCTAGCGGGGGGTTACAATGAGCAGTTCTTC	CASSFLAGGYNEQFF
NA	NA	TRBJ2-1	TRBV14	TGTGCCAGCAGCCAAGACGGGCGGGGACACCGATACAATGAGCAGTTCTTC	CASSQDGRGHRYNEQFF
NA	NA	TRBJ1-6	TRBV2	TGTGCCAGCAAAGGAGATTCCTATAATTCACCCCTCCACTTT	CASKGDSYNSPLHF
NA	TRBD1	TRBJ1-2	TRBV7-9	TGTGCCAGCAGCCCCACGGGACAGTCACGGAAAGGCTACACCTTC	CASSPTGQSRKGYTF
NA	TRBD1	TRBJ1-1	TRBV4-2	TGTGCCAGCAGCCCGACCCCCACCCCTAGGGGGCAGACTGAAGCTTTCTTT	CASSPTPTPRGQTEAFF
NA	TRBD1	TRBJ1-6	TRBV5-8	TGTGCCAGCAGACGGACAGGGTTGAATTCACCCCTCCACTTT	CASRRTGLNSPLHF